The source of this T cell receptor beta chain is a study of cytomegalovirus exposure and HLA in healthy donors. Of note for this clone: The antigen remains unidentified. This specimen includes other DNA sequences encoding the same CDR3.

Germline assignment: CDR1 MNHNS and CDR2 SASEGT. The V and J ends lost 2 bases and 9 bases respectively, with 8 bases between them. The CDR3 totals 12 residues. 60 Vbeta and 13 Jbeta primers were used in PCR. Sequenced by immunoSEQ multiplex PCR; TCRdb stores in-frame clones only, minus some. Altogether about 120,000 clones are present, 82% being singletons, with the ten largest covering 2.5%. Findings and caveats of the study: One cluster of highly shared sequence variants probably arose as a sequencing artifact.

The chain combines TRBV6-1 with TRBJ2-1; D gene ambiguous. The sample was PBMCs. The sequence was collected from a woman under 30 in good health and CMV-seronegative. The CDR3 region has the DNA TGTGCCAGCAGTGAAAGAGGTTTTGAGCAGTTCTTC. Encoded protein: CASSERGFEQFF.